The rows below give T cell receptor beta chains drawn from one sample of a study of shared T cell receptors in the human thymus. Method: immunoSEQ multiplex PCR; TCRdb's copy keeps in-frame clones and lacks some. In the table there are just under 550,000 clones, more than 75% of which are singletons. These sequences were also reported in another study, on human thymus T cells.

The material sequenced was thymocytes. The receptors come from a boy younger than two with a congenital heart defect. The conserved cysteine and the conserved F or W are not part of the CDR3 here.

V gene	J gene	CDR3 protein
TRBV28	TRBJ1-2	ATFGEAYGYT
TRBV10-3	TRBJ1-5	ATRPAEDRDNQPQH
TRBV4-1	TRBJ1-5	ASSHGTQRGNQPQH
TRBV6-6	TRBJ2-7	ASSNQREKCREQY
TRBV10-3	TRBJ2-5	AISESTRGRGHLRETQY
TRBV28	TRBJ1-2	ASSLELSEGST
TRBV25-1	TRBJ1-4	ASSDHRGRNNEKLF
TRBV6-6	TRBJ2-1	ASSYEGTSAYNEQF
TRBV4-3	TRBJ2-7	ASSQDGGQKKHEQY
TRBV7-6	TRBJ1-4	ASSLGFRVQEKLF
TRBV4-2	TRBJ1-2	ASSFGDRGRASGYT
TRBV4-3	TRBJ2-1	ASSTLTSGSEGEQF
TRBV20-1	TRBJ2-7	SAYLVHEQY
TRBV19	TRBJ2-1	ASTWASSYNEQF
TRBV4-3	TRBJ2-4	ASSYQGSRMDIQY
TRBV7-2	TRBJ2-7	ASSPWGEGFEQY
TRBV4-1	TRBJ2-5	ASSQDRDFDGTAGLETQY
TRBV5-5	TRBJ2-1	ASSLPRRAYNEQF
TRBV30	TRBJ2-1	AWGDRF
TRBV7-6	TRBJ2-7	ASSLYASGVKRNYEQY
TRBV7-9	TRBJ1-5	ASSLQGPQPQH
TRBV25-1	TRBJ2-5	ASSEFGTGGETQY
TRBV11-2	TRBJ2-7	ASSLGPVAAGGDEQY